These 14 T cell receptor beta chains originate from one sample sequenced in a study of blood T cell repertoires in COVID-19. Clones were sequenced by immunoSEQ multiplex PCR, and TCRdb holds only the in-frame ones, with some missing. The repertoire includes around 120,000 clones, 85% of them detected once, and approximately 10% sits in the top ten. The sample was peripheral blood. The receptors shown here come from an elderly man with acute or convalescent COVID-19.

The V call is TRBV2, the J call TRBJ2-1; 13 nucleotides agree with TRBD2. Trimming cost V 11 bases and J 8 bases; bases outside gene matches: 6. Germline V gives CDR1 SNHLY, CDR2 FYNNEI. The length of the CDR3 is 13 residues. The DNA of the CDR3 is TGTGCCTCAGGACTAGCGGGAGCAGATGAGCAGTTCTTC. This sequence encodes CASGLAGADEQFF.

The genes are TRBV29-1 and TRBJ1-5; TRBD1 agrees at 8 bases. The CDR3 runs to 14 residues. The germline V gene has CDR1 SQVTM and CDR2 ANQGSEA. Trimming cost V 7 bases and J 5 bases; bases outside gene matches: 10. The CDR3 sequence: CSATTGAWDQPQHF. The CDR3 nucleotides read TGCAGCGCCACGACAGGGGCGTGGGATCAGCCCCAGCATTTT.

The chain combines TRBV6-2 or TRBV6-3 with TRBJ1-5, with 12 bases fitting TRBD1. V trimming: 1 base; J trimming: 6 bases; junction bases outside the gene matches: 4. Germline-derived CDR1 and CDR2 are MNHEY and SVGEGT. The CDR3 runs to 16 residues. The DNA for the CDR3 is TGTGCCAGCAGTTACTTCCGGGACAGGGGGCCTCAGCCCCAGCATTTT. Translated, it gives CASSYFRDRGPQPQHF.

This clone was detected only a few times. CDR3 amino acids: CASSDPLEAGYTF. The CDR3 region has the DNA TGTGCCAGCAGCGACCCGTTAGAGGCCGGCTACACCTTC. The V gene is TRBV28, the J gene TRBJ1-2; D gene unclear. The germline V and J ends were trimmed by 6 bases and 8 bases, with 16 bases remaining between them. CDR3 length: 13 residues. The germline V gene encodes CDR1 MDHEN and CDR2 SYDVKM.

The chain recombines TRBV18 with TRBJ1-1; TRBD1 might be the D (5 bases). The V gene lost 3 bases and the J gene lost 13 bases, with 27 bases spanning the gap. Germline V lookup: CDR1 KGHSH, CDR2 LQKENI. This CDR3 is 16 amino acids long. The CDR3 region is CASSPAARQGAWGDFF. CDR3 DNA sequence: TGTGCCAGCTCACCTGCTGCCAGGCAGGGCGCCTGGGGGGATTTCTTT.

The rearrangement joins TRBV7-2 to TRBJ2-3, with 12 bases aligning to TRBD2. The germline V gene has CDR1 SGHTA and CDR2 FQGNSA. The V gene end was trimmed by 5 bases and the J gene end by 2 bases; junction bases not matched to a gene: 11. The CDR3 covers 18 residues. CDR3 loop: CASSLRHLAGGNTDTQYF. In DNA, the CDR3 is TGTGCCAGCAGCCTCAGGCACCTAGCGGGAGGGAACACAGATACGCAGTATTTT.

The chain links TRBV19 to TRBJ1-2; D call uncertain. V shed 5 bases and J shed 3 bases, with 13 bases lying between them. This CDR3 comprises 14 residues. In germline, CDR1 is LNHDA, CDR2 SQIVND (reference sequence). The CDR3: CASSVGWRDYGYTF. In nucleotides, the CDR3 is TGTGCCAGTAGTGTCGGTTGGAGGGACTATGGCTACACCTTC.

The chain has TRBV6-4 and TRBJ2-7; 7 bases match TRBD1. CDR3 size: 16 residues. V shed 2 bases, J shed 0 bases, and the junction held 7 bases outside the gene matches. Germline CDR1 is MRHNA and CDR2 is SNTAGT. CDR3 sequence reads: CASSDRGRGFSYEQYF. The CDR3 DNA reads TGTGCCAGCAGTGACCGCGGCAGGGGGTTCTCCTACGAGCAGTACTTC.

V usage is TRBV25-1 and J usage is TRBJ2-5; possibly TRBD1 for D (5 bases). This CDR3 has 15 amino acids. V lost 7 bases to trimming and J lost 1 base, with 16 bases between them. The germline V gene encodes CDR1 MGHDK and CDR2 SYGVNS. The CDR3 DNA reads TGTGCCAGCAAGGGCAGGGATCAAGCCCAAGAGACCCAGTACTTC. This sequence encodes CASKGRDQAQETQYF.

The chain uses TRBV6-5 and TRBJ1-1; D gene unclear. The V and J ends lost 8 bases and 1 base respectively, with 17 bases between them. CDR3 length: 15 amino acids. From germline, CDR1 is MNHEY and CDR2 SVGAGI. CDR3 nucleotides: TGTGCCAGCTACCCCTATCCGTCCCAGAACACTGAAGCTTTCTTT. This encodes CASYPYPSQNTEAFF.

This clone was found once. This sequence joins TRBV6-5 and TRBJ2-1; 11 bases agree with TRBD2. This CDR3 spans 14 amino acids. CDR1 and CDR2 from the germline V gene are MNHEY and SVGAGI. Trimming took 4 bases from V and 7 from J; bases not matched to a gene: 3. The CDR3 region is CASSLLAGENEQFF. DNA of the CDR3: TGTGCCAGCAGTTTACTAGCGGGAGAAAATGAGCAGTTCTTC.

CDR3 DNA sequence: TGTGCCAGCAGCTTTTTATCAGGGGATGAAAAACTGTTTTTT. Protein product: CASSFLSGDEKLFF. The chain recombines TRBV11-2 with TRBJ1-4, with D perhaps matching TRBD1 (6 bases). This CDR3 has 14 residues. Looked up from germline, CDR1 is SGHAT and CDR2 is FQNNGV. Trimming cost V 3 bases and J 6 bases, with 11 bases left between them.

V gene TRBV5-1 combines with J gene TRBJ2-5; maybe TRBD1 (6 bases). The CDR3 length is 14 residues. The germline V gene encodes CDR1 SGHRS and CDR2 YFSETQ. The V gene lost 6 bases and the J gene lost 2 bases, with 14 bases spanning the gap. The CDR3 DNA reads as TGCGCCAGCACCGTCTGGACAGCTCAAGAGACCCAGTACTTC. Translation gives CASTVWTAQETQYF.

The chain recombines TRBV18 with TRBJ1-5, with 8 positions matching TRBD1. V lost 3 bases, J lost 3 bases, and 1 base stayed unmatched. In germline, CDR1 is KGHSH, CDR2 LQKENI. This CDR3 spans 14 amino acids. The CDR3 coding sequence is TGTGCCAGCTCACCGACAGGGGCCAATCAGCCCCAGCATTTT. Protein product: CASSPTGANQPQHF.